Below are 26 T cell receptor beta chains sequenced from a single sample in a study of blood T cell repertoires in COVID-19. Some clones are missing from TCRdb's copy, which holds only in-frame ones; the method was immunoSEQ multiplex PCR. The table includes about 71,000 clones, 88% detected once. Sequences were obtained from peripheral blood. The receptors were sampled from a human donor in a cohort sampled during active COVID-19.

This chain links TRBV27 with TRBJ1-1, with D perhaps TRBD1 (5 bases). Germline V lookup: CDR1 MNHEY, CDR2 SMNVEV (reference sequence). V gave up 3 bases and J gave up 1 base, with 9 bases separating them. This CDR3 comprises 14 residues. The CDR3 region is CASSLKGQNTEAFF. DNA for the CDR3: TGTGCCAGCAGTTTGAAGGGGCAGAACACTGAAGCTTTCTTT.

The chain recombines TRBV28 with TRBJ2-7; D is possibly TRBD1 (6 bases). This CDR3 is 11 amino acids long. V was clipped by 4 bases and J by 5 bases, with 6 bases between them. From germline, CDR1 is MDHEN and CDR2 SYDVKM. The CDR3 nucleotides read TGTGCCAGCAGTTACAGGGACGAGCAGTACTTC. It encodes CASSYRDEQYF.

The V call is TRBV6-1, the J call TRBJ2-7; 12 positions agree with TRBD1. Germline assignment: CDR1 MNHNS and CDR2 SASEGT. The CDR3 runs to 16 residues. Trimming took 0 bases from V and 5 from J; bases not matched to a gene: 5. The DNA of the CDR3 is TGTGCCAGCAGTGAAGCGACCGGGACAGGGGGCCACGAGCAGTACTTC. Translating gives CASSEATGTGGHEQYF.

The V call is TRBV21-1, the J call TRBJ2-7; TRBD1 is taken as the D call from the table, unchecked against the DNA. TRBV21-1 is tagged as a pseudogene. The CDR3 spans 15 residues. The chain's CDR3 is CASSISGTGIYEQYF. Here the CDR3 DNA reads TGTGCCAGCAGCATTTCCGGGACAGGGATTTACGAGCAGTACTTC.

This clone was detected a few times. The V and J genes are TRBV5-1 and TRBJ2-5; the D gene is possibly TRBD2 (6 bases). This CDR3 comprises 12 residues. V lost 6 bases to trimming and J lost 5 bases, with 11 bases between them. The germline V gene has CDR1 SGHRS and CDR2 YFSETQ. The chain's CDR3 is CASTSEGETQYF. The DNA for the CDR3 is TGCGCCAGCACCTCGGAGGGTGAGACCCAGTACTTC.

The V gene is TRBV19, the J gene TRBJ1-1; tentatively, D is TRBD1 (6 bases). Germline V lookup: CDR1 LNHDA, CDR2 SQIVND (reference sequence). CDR3 size: 13 residues. V gave up 6 bases and J gave up 1 base, with 9 bases separating them. CDR3 residues: CASRGTSNTEAFF. Here the CDR3 DNA reads TGTGCCAGTAGGGGGACATCGAACACTGAAGCTTTCTTT.

The chain joins TRBV13 to TRBJ1-1; D uncertain. The CDR3 consists of 13 residues. V lost 2 bases to trimming and J lost 3 bases, with 7 bases between them. Germline V gene lookup returns CDR1 PRHDT and CDR2 FYEKMQ (reference sequence). CDR3 sequence reads: CASSLNRDTEAFF. The CDR3 DNA follows: TGTGCCAGCAGCTTAAATCGGGACACTGAAGCTTTCTTT.

The gene calls are TRBV6-5 and TRBJ1-3; tentative D call: TRBD1 (6 bases). Germline V gene lookup returns CDR1 MNHEY and CDR2 SVGAGI. There are 14 residues in the CDR3. V lost 2 bases and J lost 4, with 9 bases in between. CDR3 nucleotides: TGTGCCAGCAGTTACGGGACACAAGGAAACACCATATATTTT. It yields the protein CASSYGTQGNTIYF.

The chain recombines TRBV13 with TRBJ2-3, with 9 bases fitting TRBD2. This CDR3 spans 16 amino acids. V shed 3 bases, J shed 2 bases, and the junction held 6 bases outside the gene matches. In germline, CDR1 is PRHDT, CDR2 FYEKMQ (reference sequence). The DNA of the CDR3 is TGTGCCAGCAGCTTGGGACTAGCACCAGACACAGATACGCAGTATTTT. This gives the protein CASSLGLAPDTDTQYF.

The chain recombines TRBV6-2 or TRBV6-3 with TRBJ2-1, with TRBD2 as a possible D gene (6 bases). V lost 4 bases, J lost 6 bases, and 13 bases lay in between. There are 14 residues in the CDR3. Germline CDR1 MNHEY, CDR2 SVGEGT. As DNA, the CDR3 is TGTGCCAGCAGTTCCGGTAGGGGAGGCAATGAGCAGTTCTTC. Translated, it gives CASSSGRGGNEQFF.

The V and J genes are TRBV29-1 and TRBJ2-3, with 7 bases aligning to TRBD2. The CDR3 sequence is 15 residues long. Germline-derived CDR1 and CDR2 are SQVTM and ANQGSEA. V shed 4 bases and J 0 bases; nucleotides not matched to a gene: 7. In DNA form, the CDR3 reads TGCAGCGTTGCAGCGGGATCTTTAAGCACAGATACGCAGTATTTT. Amino acids: CSVAAGSLSTDTQYF.

The rearrangement links TRBV27 to TRBJ1-4, with 9 positions matching TRBD1. This CDR3 spans 17 amino acids. In germline, CDR1 is MNHEY, CDR2 SMNVEV (reference sequence). The J segment lost 8 bases and the V segment lost 5 bases, leaving 15 bases of the junction unmatched. The CDR3 protein is CASSPIFTDRGQEKLFF. The DNA of the CDR3 is TGTGCCAGCAGTCCCATCTTCACGGACAGGGGCCAGGAAAAACTGTTTTTT.

The chain joins TRBV28 to TRBJ2-4; perhaps TRBD1 as D (6 bases). V lost 7 bases to trimming and J lost 0 bases, with 13 bases between them. Germline CDR1 and CDR2: MDHEN and SYDVKM. This CDR3 contains 15 residues. The CDR3 sequence is CASTTGSLAKNIQYF. CDR3 nucleotide sequence: TGTGCCAGCACTACAGGGTCTCTAGCCAAAAACATTCAGTACTTC.

This sequence joins TRBV9 and TRBJ2-1; D is ambiguous. The CDR3 consists of 14 residues. V lost 0 bases, J lost 6 bases, and 10 bases lay in between. Germline V gene lookup returns CDR1 SGDLS and CDR2 YYNGEE. The CDR3 DNA reads TGTGCCAGCAGCGTAGCTTCATCGAGCAATGAGCAGTTCTTC. Protein sequence: CASSVASSSNEQFF. The entire variable domain, with the rest obtained from reference TRBV9 and TRBJ2-1, is as follows: DSGVTQTPKHLITATGQRVTLRCSPRSGDLSVYWYQQSLDQGLQFLIQYYNGEERAKGNILERFSAQQFPDLHSELNLSSLELGDSALYFCASSVASSSNEQFFGPGTRLTVL.

This clone was counted only a few times. The rearrangement joins TRBV28 to TRBJ2-1, with D possibly TRBD2 on 5 matching bases. Germline loops: CDR1 MDHEN, CDR2 SYDVKM. The CDR3 runs to 16 residues. The V gene lost 4 bases and the J gene lost 1 base, with 14 bases spanning the gap. The CDR3 region is CASSSLEAGSYNEQFF. The DNA of the CDR3 is TGTGCCAGCAGTTCCCTTGAGGCGGGTTCCTACAATGAGCAGTTCTTC.

The V gene is TRBV7-3, the J gene TRBJ2-5; D ambiguous. V gave up 2 bases and J gave up 4 bases, with 14 bases separating them. This CDR3 is built from 15 residues. Germline CDR1 and CDR2: SGHTA and FQGTGA. The CDR3 sequence: CASSLRSLGLETQYF. The CDR3 DNA reads TGTGCCAGCAGCTTACGGTCGCTAGGCCTAGAGACCCAGTACTTC.

The V call is TRBV5-4, the J call TRBJ1-6; D is possibly TRBD1 (5 bases). Germline-derived CDR1 and CDR2 are SGHNT and YYREEE (reference sequence). V lost 2 bases and J 7 bases, leaving 7 bases between the germline ends. The CDR3 is 13 residues long. The CDR3 sequence is CASSFQGNSPLHF. CDR3 DNA: TGTGCCAGCAGCTTTCAGGGAAATTCACCCCTCCACTTT.

This clone was counted a single time. The chain joins TRBV12-5 to TRBJ2-5; D is unresolved. Germline V gene lookup returns CDR1 LGHNT and CDR2 FRNRAP. There are 13 residues in the CDR3. The V and J ends lost 2 bases and 5 bases respectively, with 9 bases between them. CDR3 nucleotide sequence: TGTGCTAGTGGTTTGTGGCCTGTGGAGACCCAGTACTTC. Translated, it gives CASGLWPVETQYF.

This clone was seen only a few times. The chain recombines TRBV6-1 with TRBJ1-2; unclear D gene. The germline CDR1 and CDR2 sequences are MNHNS and SASEGT. The germline V and J ends were trimmed by 2 bases and 13 bases, with 14 bases remaining between them. The CDR3 consists of 12 residues. The CDR3 reads CASSERRQQFTF. Here the CDR3 DNA reads TGTGCCAGCAGTGAACGCAGGCAGCAGTTCACCTTC.

The rearrangement uses TRBV28 and TRBJ2-5; 7 bases agree with TRBD1. The CDR3 is 13 residues long. V dropped 5 bases and J dropped 1; count of bases not matched to a gene: 1. Germline values: CDR1 MDHEN, CDR2 SYDVKM. CDR3 loop: CASSAGGQETQYF. The CDR3 coding sequence is TGTGCCAGCAGTGCAGGGGGCCAAGAGACCCAGTACTTC.

The V and J genes are TRBV6-5 and TRBJ2-4; possible D gene TRBD1, 6 bases. The V gene's germline CDR1 is MNHEY and CDR2 SVGAGI. The length of the CDR3 is 13 residues. V gave up 2 bases and J gave up 7 bases, with 9 bases separating them. The CDR3 DNA sequence: TGTGCCAGCAGTTACGAGCAGGGGAACATTCAGTACTTC. Protein: CASSYEQGNIQYF.

This chain joins TRBV11-1 and TRBJ2-5, with TRBD2 as a possible D gene (5 bases). The germline V gene encodes CDR1 SGHAT and CDR2 FQDESV (reference sequence). V was shortened by 5 bases and J by 1 base, with 14 bases between the two germline ends. The length of the CDR3 is 15 residues. CDR3 protein: CASSAYGVSQETQYF. CDR3 bases: TGTGCCAGCAGCGCCTACGGGGTATCCCAAGAGACCCAGTACTTC.

In nucleotides, the CDR3 is TGTGCCAGCAGTTACTCGATCAGGGGGGTCTACGAGCAGTACTTC. Translation: CASSYSIRGVYEQYF. The genes are TRBV6-5 and TRBJ2-7; the D gene is possibly TRBD1 (7 bases). The CDR3 consists of 15 residues. V lost 0 bases to trimming and J lost 3 bases, with 12 bases between them. Looked up from germline, CDR1 is MNHEY and CDR2 is SVGAGI.

The rearrangement links TRBV5-1 to TRBJ2-2, with no clear D. Germline assignment: CDR1 SGHRS and CDR2 YFSETQ. Trimming cost V 3 bases and J 7 bases, with 13 bases left between them. CDR3 length: 14 residues. The CDR3 DNA is TGCGCCAGCAGCTCTGAGGTCCCGATCGGGGAGCTGTTTTTT. Residues: CASSSEVPIGELFF.

This chain joins TRBV19 and TRBJ1-5, with 9 bases identical to TRBD1. V dropped 3 bases and J dropped 7; count of bases not matched to a gene: 13. CDR3 size: 17 residues. CDR1 and CDR2 (germline): LNHDA, SQIVND (reference sequence). The CDR3 coding sequence is TGTGCCAGTAGTATCCTAACGGGACAGGGTGCGGGACAGCCCCAGCATTTT. Its translation is CASSILTGQGAGQPQHF. Together with reference TRBV19 and TRBJ1-5, the CDR3 gives the full variable domain: DGGITQSPKYLFRKEGQNVTLSCEQNLNHDAMYWYRQDPGQGLRLIYYSQIVNDFQKGDIAEGYSVSREKKESFPLTVTSAQKNPTAFYLCASSILTGQGAGQPQHFGDGTRLSIL.

The gene calls are TRBV28 and TRBJ2-1; 10 nucleotides line up with TRBD2. The ends lost 5 bases at V and 6 bases at J; junction bases unmatched: 7. Germline CDR1 MDHEN, CDR2 SYDVKM. There are 15 residues in the CDR3. The CDR3 region is CASSKSGGARNEQFF. The CDR3 DNA reads TGTGCCAGCAGTAAGAGCGGGGGGGCGCGCAATGAGCAGTTCTTC.